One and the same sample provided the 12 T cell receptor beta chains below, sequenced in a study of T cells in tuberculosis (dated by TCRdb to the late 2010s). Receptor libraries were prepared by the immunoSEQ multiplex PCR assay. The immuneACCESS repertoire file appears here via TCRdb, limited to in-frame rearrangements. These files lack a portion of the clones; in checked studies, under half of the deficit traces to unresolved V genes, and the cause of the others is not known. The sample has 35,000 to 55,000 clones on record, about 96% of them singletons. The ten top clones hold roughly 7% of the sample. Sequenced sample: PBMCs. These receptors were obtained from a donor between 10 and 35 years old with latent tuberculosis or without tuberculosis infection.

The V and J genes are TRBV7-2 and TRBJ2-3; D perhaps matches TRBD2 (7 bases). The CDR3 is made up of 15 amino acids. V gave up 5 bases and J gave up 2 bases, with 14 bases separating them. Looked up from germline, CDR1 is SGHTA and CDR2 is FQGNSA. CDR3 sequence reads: CASSPSGQHTDTQYF. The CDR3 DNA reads TGTGCCAGCAGCCCTAGCGGACAGCACACAGATACGCAGTATTTT.

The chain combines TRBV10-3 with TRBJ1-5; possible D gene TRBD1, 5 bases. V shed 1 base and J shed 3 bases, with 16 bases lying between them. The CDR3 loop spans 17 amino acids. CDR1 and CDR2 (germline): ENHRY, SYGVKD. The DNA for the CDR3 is TGTGCCATCAGTGAGTATTCACCAGGGCTCCACAATCAGCCCCAGCATTTT. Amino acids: CAISEYSPGLHNQPQHF.

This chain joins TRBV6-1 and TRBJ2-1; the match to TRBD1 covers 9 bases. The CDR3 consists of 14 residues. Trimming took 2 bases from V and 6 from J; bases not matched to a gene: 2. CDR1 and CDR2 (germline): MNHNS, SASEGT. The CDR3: CASSEHRGPNEQFF. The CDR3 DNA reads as TGTGCCAGCAGTGAACACAGGGGGCCCAATGAGCAGTTCTTC.

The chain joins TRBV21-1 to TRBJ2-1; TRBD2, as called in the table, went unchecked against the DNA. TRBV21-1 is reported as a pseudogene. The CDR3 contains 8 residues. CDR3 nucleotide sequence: TGTGCCAGCTCTCAGCAGTTCTTC. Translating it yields CASSQQFF.

CDR3 sequence (DNA): TGTGCCAGTCTTCCCGGGGGAATAAACACTGAAGCTTTCTTT. This gives the protein CASLPGGINTEAFF. The V call is TRBV19, the J call TRBJ1-1, with a possible D match to TRBD1 (5 bases). V lost 8 bases and J 2 bases, leaving 15 bases between the germline ends. In germline, CDR1 is LNHDA, CDR2 SQIVND (reference sequence). CDR3 size: 14 residues. Complete variable domain (other parts from reference TRBV19 and TRBJ1-1): DGGITQSPKYLFRKEGQNVTLSCEQNLNHDAMYWYRQDPGQGLRLIYYSQIVNDFQKGDIAEGYSVSREKKESFPLTVTSAQKNPTAFYLCASLPGGINTEAFFGQGTRLTVV.

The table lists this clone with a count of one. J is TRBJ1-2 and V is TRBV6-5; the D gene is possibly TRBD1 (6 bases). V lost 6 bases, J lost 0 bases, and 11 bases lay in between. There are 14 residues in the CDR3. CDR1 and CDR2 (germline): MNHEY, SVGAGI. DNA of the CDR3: TGTGCCAGCAGAACCTGGACAGCTAACTATGGCTACACCTTC. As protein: CASRTWTANYGYTF.

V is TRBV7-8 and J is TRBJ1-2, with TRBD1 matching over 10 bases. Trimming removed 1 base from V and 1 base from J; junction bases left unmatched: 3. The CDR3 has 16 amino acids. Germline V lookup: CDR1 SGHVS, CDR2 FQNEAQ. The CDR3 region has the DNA TGTGCCAGCAGCTTAGGGGGGACAGGGGTTAACTATGGCTACACCTTC. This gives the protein CASSLGGTGVNYGYTF.

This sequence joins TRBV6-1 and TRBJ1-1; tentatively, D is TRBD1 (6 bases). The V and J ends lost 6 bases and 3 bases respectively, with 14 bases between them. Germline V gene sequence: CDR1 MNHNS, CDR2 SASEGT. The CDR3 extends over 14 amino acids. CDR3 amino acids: CASRLTGRDTEAFF. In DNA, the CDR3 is TGTGCCAGCAGGTTGACAGGTCGGGACACTGAAGCTTTCTTT.

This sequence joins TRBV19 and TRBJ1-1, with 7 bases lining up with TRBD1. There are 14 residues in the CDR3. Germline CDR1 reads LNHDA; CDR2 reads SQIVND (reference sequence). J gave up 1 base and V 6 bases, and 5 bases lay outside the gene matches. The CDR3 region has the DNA TGTGCCAGTAGCCCGGGACAGCCGAACACTGAAGCTTTCTTT. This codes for CASSPGQPNTEAFF.

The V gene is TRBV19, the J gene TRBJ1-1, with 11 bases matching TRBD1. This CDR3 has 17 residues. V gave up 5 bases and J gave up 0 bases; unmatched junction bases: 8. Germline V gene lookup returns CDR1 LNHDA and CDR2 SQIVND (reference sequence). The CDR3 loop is CASSPFGQGAMNTEAFF. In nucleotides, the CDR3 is TGTGCCAGTAGTCCTTTTGGACAGGGGGCCATGAACACTGAAGCTTTCTTT.

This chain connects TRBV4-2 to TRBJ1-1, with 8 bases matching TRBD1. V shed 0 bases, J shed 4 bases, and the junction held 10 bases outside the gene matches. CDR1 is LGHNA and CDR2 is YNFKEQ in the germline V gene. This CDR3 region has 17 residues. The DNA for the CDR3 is TGTGCCAGCAGCCAAGAAGGTCCAGGGGGCCTCGGCACTGAAGCTTTCTTT. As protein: CASSQEGPGGLGTEAFF.

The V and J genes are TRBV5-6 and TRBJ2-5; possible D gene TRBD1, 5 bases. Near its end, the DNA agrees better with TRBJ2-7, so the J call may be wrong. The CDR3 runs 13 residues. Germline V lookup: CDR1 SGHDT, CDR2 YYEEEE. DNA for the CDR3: TGTGCCAGCAGCCAGGGCCCAGCCTACGAGCAGTACTTC. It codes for CASSQGPAYEQYF.